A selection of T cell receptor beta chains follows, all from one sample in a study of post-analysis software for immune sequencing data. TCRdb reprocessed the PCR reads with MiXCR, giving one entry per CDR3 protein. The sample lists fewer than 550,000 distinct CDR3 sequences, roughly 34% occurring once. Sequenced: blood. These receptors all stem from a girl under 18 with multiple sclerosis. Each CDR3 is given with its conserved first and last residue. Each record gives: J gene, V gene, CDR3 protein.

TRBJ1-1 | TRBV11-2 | CASSLDPDLGQGMNTEAFF
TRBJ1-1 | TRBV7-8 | CASSDRRGTTEAFF
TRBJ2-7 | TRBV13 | CASSFETGSNEQYF
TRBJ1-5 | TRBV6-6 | CASSYGGGNQPQHF
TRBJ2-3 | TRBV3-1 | CASSFNRGGLGDTQYF
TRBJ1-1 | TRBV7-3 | CASSPAGTGDTEAFF
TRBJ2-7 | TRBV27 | CASSLKWGQAYEQYF
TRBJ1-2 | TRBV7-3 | CASSLNGGDQVYTF
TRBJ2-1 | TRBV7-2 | CASSLGPGGASSYNEQFF
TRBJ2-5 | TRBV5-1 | CASSFGPRNEETQYF
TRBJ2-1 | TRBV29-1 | CSVEPASGGPNEQFF
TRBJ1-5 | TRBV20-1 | CSARGRVVANQPQHF
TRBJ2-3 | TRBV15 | CATSSSIGGLTDTQYF
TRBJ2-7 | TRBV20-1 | CSARDTSESSYEQYF
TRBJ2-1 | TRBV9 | CASSVRGLADVDEQFF
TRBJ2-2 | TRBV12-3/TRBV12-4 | CASSLAIGRGTGELFF
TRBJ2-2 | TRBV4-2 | CASSQERTGELFF
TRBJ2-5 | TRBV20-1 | CSASRDSVYETQYF
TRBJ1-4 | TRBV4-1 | CASSPQGEKLFF
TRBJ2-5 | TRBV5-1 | CASSSAYQETQYF
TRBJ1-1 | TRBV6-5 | CASTYSMATEAFF
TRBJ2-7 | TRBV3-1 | CASSHLLSYEQYF
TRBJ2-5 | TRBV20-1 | CSARSLRGEETQYF
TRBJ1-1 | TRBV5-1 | CASSAGTGDDTEAFF
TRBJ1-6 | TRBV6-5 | CASSYSPGPINSPLHF
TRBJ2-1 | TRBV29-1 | CSVGPPTSGGALGYNEQFF
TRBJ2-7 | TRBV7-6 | CASVRGTSGGALYEQYF
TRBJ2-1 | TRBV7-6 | CASSGTGGSSYNEQFF
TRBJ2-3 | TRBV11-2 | CASSSRTGGQDTQYF
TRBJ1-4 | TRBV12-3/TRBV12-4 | CASSLSARAPNEKLFF
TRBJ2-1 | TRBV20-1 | CSADDRAASYNEQFF
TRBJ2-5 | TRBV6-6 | CASSYSVAGQETQYF
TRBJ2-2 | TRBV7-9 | CASSSNGNTGELFF
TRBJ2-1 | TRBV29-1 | CSVELAGNNEQFF
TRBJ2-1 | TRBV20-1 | CSAPLAGGTRNEQFF
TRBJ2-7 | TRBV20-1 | CSARRESSYEQYF
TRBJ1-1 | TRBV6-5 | CASSLQGGRTEAFF
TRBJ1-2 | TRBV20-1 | CSALPQENHGYTF
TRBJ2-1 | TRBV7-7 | CASSPGLAVNNEQFF
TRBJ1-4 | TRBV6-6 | CASSYSTASTNEKLFF
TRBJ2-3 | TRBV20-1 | CSAPDGTGGTDTQYF
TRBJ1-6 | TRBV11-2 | CASSLDYSPLHF
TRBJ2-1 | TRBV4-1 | CASSQDSDRPTYNEQFF
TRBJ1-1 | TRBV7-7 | CASSPWTGRNTEAFF
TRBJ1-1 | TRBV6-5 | CASSRGVTEAFF
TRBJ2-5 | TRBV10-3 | CAISVGDGAQYF
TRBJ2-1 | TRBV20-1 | CSALRGTGVGMEQFF
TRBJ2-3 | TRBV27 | CASSLISPDTQYF
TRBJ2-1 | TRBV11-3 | CASSFGPQRGASYNEQFF
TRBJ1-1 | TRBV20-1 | CSAKTGTANTEAFF